The 25 T cell receptor beta chains presented below share a single source sample, sequenced in a study of response to subunit inactivated influenza vaccine. MiXCR was run by TCRdb on the RT-PCR reads, yielding one entry per CDR3 protein. Here the sample spans 500,000 or so distinct CDR3 sequences, about 17% being singletons. The sequenced sample was CD4+ T cells sorted from PBMCs, obtained less than 30 months after vaccination. These receptors came from a man aged 45 to 70 who received an inactivated influenza vaccine.

V usage is TRBV20-1 and J usage is TRBJ2-7, with no clear D. This CDR3 has 11 residues. Trimming cost V 3 bases and J 7 bases, with 10 bases left between them. Germline V gives CDR1 DFQATT, CDR2 SNEGSKA (reference sequence). The DNA for the CDR3 is TGCAGTGCTAGCCCTGGGTGGGAGCAGTACTTC. It translates to CSASPGWEQYF.

This clonotype has a handful of counts. The rearrangement joins TRBV7-2 to TRBJ2-7; perhaps TRBD1 as D (7 bases). The germline V gene encodes CDR1 SGHTA and CDR2 FQGNSA. This CDR3 region has 14 residues. V lost 4 bases, J lost 3 bases, and 13 bases lay in between. The CDR3 DNA follows: TGTGCCAGCAGCTCCCAGGGGGGACGCTACGAGCAGTACTTC. This translates into CASSSQGGRYEQYF.

This clonotype came up a few times. The chain combines TRBV15 with TRBJ1-5, with a weak D call TRBD1 (6 bases). Between the trimmed V and J ends, which lost 4 bases and 2 bases, there was a span of 12 bases. The V gene's germline CDR1 is LNHNV and CDR2 YYDKDF (reference sequence). The CDR3 runs to 15 residues. In DNA, the CDR3 is TGTGCCACCAGCACATTTAGGGGGGGCAATCAGCCCCAGCATTTT. It encodes CATSTFRGGNQPQHF.

The chain is built from TRBV12-3 or TRBV12-4 and TRBJ2-2; tentatively, D is TRBD2 (7 bases). CDR3 length: 16 amino acids. V lost 3 bases to trimming and J lost 1 base, with 12 bases between them. The CDR3 here is CASSFGGALNTGELFF. CDR3 DNA sequence: TGTGCCAGCAGTTTTGGGGGGGCCTTGAACACCGGGGAGCTGTTTTTT.

This clonotype was seen only a few times. V is TRBV12-3 or TRBV12-4 and J is TRBJ2-7; 11 bases map to TRBD2. CDR3 size: 13 residues. The ends lost 6 bases at V and 4 bases at J; junction bases unmatched: 2. CDR3 protein: CASRIAGGYEQYF. CDR3 DNA: TGTGCCAGCAGGATAGCGGGAGGGTACGAGCAGTACTTC.

This clonotype was observed a handful of times. The chain is built from TRBV20-1 and TRBJ2-7, with D perhaps TRBD2 (5 bases). The CDR3 has 14 residues. In germline, CDR1 is DFQATT, CDR2 SNEGSKA (reference sequence). V was trimmed by 3 bases and J by 4 bases, leaving 16 bases between them. The CDR3 DNA follows: TGCAGTGCTAGTGAGGGTCCCCCGTCATACGAGCAGTACTTC. Protein sequence: CSASEGPPSYEQYF.

The table lists this clonotype with a few counts. The rearrangement uses TRBV20-1 and TRBJ1-1, with 10 nucleotides matching TRBD1. Germline CDR1 DFQATT, CDR2 SNEGSKA (reference sequence). V trimming: 2 bases; J trimming: 4 bases; junction bases outside the gene matches: 22. The CDR3 has 20 residues. CDR3 bases: TGCAGTGCTAGAATCCCGAGACAGGGGGCCCCTGGCGTGTCGGGCACTGAAGCTTTCTTT. Its translation is CSARIPRQGAPGVSGTEAFF.

The chain joins TRBV6-2 or TRBV6-3 to TRBJ2-2; the D is unclear. V lost 4 bases and J 0 bases, leaving 9 bases between the germline ends. The CDR3 runs to 15 residues. Germline loops: CDR1 MNHEY, CDR2 SVGEGT. CDR3 region: CASSLNTANTGELFF. The CDR3 DNA is TGTGCCAGCAGTTTAAACACAGCGAACACCGGGGAGCTGTTTTTT.

This clonotype has ten or more counts. V gene TRBV4-3 combines with J gene TRBJ2-7; D is tentatively TRBD1 or TRBD2 (5 bases each). Trimming stripped 4 bases from V and 1 base from J, with 11 bases between. The CDR3 consists of 14 residues. Per the germline V gene, CDR1 is LGHNA and CDR2 is YSLEER. The CDR3 coding sequence is TGCGCCAGCAGCCCAGGGACGGATTCCTACGAGCAGTACTTC. Amino acid sequence: CASSPGTDSYEQYF.

This clonotype was recorded a few times. This chain joins TRBV6-1 and TRBJ2-7, with TRBD1 matching over 9 bases. Germline V CDR1 and CDR2: MNHNS, SASEGT. This CDR3 is 13 amino acids long. The junction had 5 bases not matched to a gene; V was cut back by 7 bases and J by 4 bases. CDR3 sequence (DNA): TGTGCCAGCAACACGGGACAGGGATACGAGCAGTACTTC. Protein: CASNTGQGYEQYF.

This chain uses TRBV7-2 with TRBJ2-3, with D possibly TRBD1 on 5 matching bases. The CDR3 sequence is 16 residues long. CDR1 SGHTA and CDR2 FQGNSA come from the germline V gene. The V and J ends lost 2 bases and 4 bases respectively, with 16 bases between them. In DNA form, the CDR3 reads TGTGCCAGCAGCTTACACCCAGGGTCAGGAGCAGATACGCAGTATTTT. It encodes CASSLHPGSGADTQYF.

This clonotype has a count of ten or more. This CDR3 is CASSSASVLIQETQYF. CDR3 nucleotides: TGCGCCAGCAGCTCCGCTAGTGTGCTCATCCAAGAGACCCAGTACTTC. The V call is TRBV5-1, the J call TRBJ2-5; D not resolved. The CDR3 contains 16 residues. Germline loops: CDR1 SGHRS, CDR2 YFSETQ. Deletions cut 3 bases from V and 1 base from J, with 16 bases between.

The V and J genes are TRBV29-1 and TRBJ2-6; D remains unclear. V was cut by 3 bases and J by 1 base, with 13 bases left in between. CDR3 length: 16 residues. CDR1 and CDR2 (germline): SQVTM, ANQGSEA. CDR3 loop: CSVEDGPWSGANVLTF. The CDR3 coding sequence is TGCAGCGTTGAGGATGGCCCCTGGTCTGGGGCCAACGTCCTGACTTTC.

This clonotype was observed at least ten times. The V call is TRBV29-1, the J call TRBJ2-7, with 10 bases fitting TRBD1. CDR3 length equals 12 residues. V dropped 7 bases and J dropped 6; count of bases not matched to a gene: 6. Germline loops: CDR1 SQVTM, CDR2 ANQGSEA. CDR3 coding DNA: TGCAGCGGTCTGACAGGGGGCTCCGAGCAGTACTTC. Translation: CSGLTGGSEQYF.

The chain employs TRBV20-1 and TRBJ2-5; TRBD2 matches 8 bases. There are 15 residues in the CDR3. With 4 bases clipped from V and 2 bases from J, the junction kept 9 bases outside the gene matches. Germline V gene data show CDR1 as DFQATT and CDR2 as SNEGSKA (reference sequence). CDR3 amino acids: CSANGLAAGQETQYF. In nucleotides, the CDR3 is TGCAGTGCTAACGGACTAGCTGCAGGTCAAGAGACCCAGTACTTC.

The chain carries TRBV6-2 or TRBV6-3 and TRBJ2-1, with TRBD1 matching over 7 bases. The germline gives CDR1 MNHEY, CDR2 SVGEGT. Trimming at V came to 6 bases and at J to 5 bases, leaving 7 bases not matched to a gene. CDR3 length: 14 residues. The CDR3 region has the DNA TGTGCCAGCAGGCGCACAGGGGACAACAATGAGCAGTTCTTC. Translation gives CASRRTGDNNEQFF.

This clonotype was detected a few times. The V call is TRBV15, the J call TRBJ1-6; TRBD1 matches 7 bases. V lost 4 bases to trimming and J lost 10 bases; unmatched junction nucleotides: 7. Per the germline V gene, CDR1 is LNHNV and CDR2 is YYDKDF (reference sequence). This CDR3 contains 14 residues. This chain's CDR3 is CATSMGDRASPLHF. The CDR3 coding sequence is TGTGCCACCAGCATGGGGGACAGAGCCTCACCCCTCCACTTT.

This clonotype was counted a few times. V usage is TRBV6-1 and J usage is TRBJ2-1, with 10 bases lining up with TRBD2. The ends lost 6 bases at V and 4 bases at J; junction bases unmatched: 6. The CDR3 length is 15 residues. CDR1 and CDR2 from the germline V gene are MNHNS and SASEGT. The DNA for the CDR3 is TGTGCCAGCAGGTGGACTAGCGGCTTGTACAATGAGCAGTTCTTC. Translating gives CASRWTSGLYNEQFF.

This clonotype came up a few times. CDR3 nucleotide sequence: TGCAGTGCCCAGAGGACAGTTCAAGAGACCCAGTACTTC. Its protein is CSAQRTVQETQYF. The gene calls are TRBV20-1 and TRBJ2-5; a possible D gene is TRBD1 (6 bases). The CDR3 extends over 13 amino acids. Germline loops: CDR1 DFQATT, CDR2 SNEGSKA (reference sequence). V was pared by 6 bases and J by 2 bases, with 13 bases between.

This clonotype has only a few counts. The V and J genes are TRBV20-1 and TRBJ2-1, with 8 bases fitting TRBD2. CDR3 size: 16 residues. In germline, CDR1 is DFQATT, CDR2 SNEGSKA (reference sequence). After removal of 1 base from V and 7 bases from J, the junction contained 12 bases not matched to a gene. The CDR3, as DNA: TGCAGTGCTAGAGCGAATAAGCGGGAGTTAGGGAATGAGCAGTTCTTC. It is translated as CSARANKRELGNEQFF.

This clonotype was found a few times. One junction end disagrees with the germline gene, perhaps due to a read error. This chain connects TRBV5-6 to TRBJ1-5; a weak D match, TRBD1 (5 bases). The germline V gene has CDR1 SGHDT and CDR2 YYEEEE. The CDR3 length is 16 residues. CDR3 sequence: CASSLGRAYSNQPQHF. CDR3 nucleotides: TGTGCCAGCAGTTTGGGCAGGGCTTATAGCAATCAGCCCCAGCATTTT.

The CDR3 spells CSARQRARSYNEQFF. The CDR3 coding sequence is TGCAGTGCTAGGCAAAGGGCCCGGTCCTACAATGAGCAGTTCTTC. V and J are TRBV20-1 and TRBJ2-1, with D unresolved. V was pared by 3 bases and J by 1 base, with 13 bases between. The CDR3 extends over 15 amino acids. In germline, CDR1 is DFQATT, CDR2 SNEGSKA (reference sequence).

The chain uses TRBV7-6 and TRBJ2-1; D not certain. With 1 base removed from V and 9 bases from J, the gap between germline ends came to 13 bases. CDR1 is SGHVS and CDR2 is FNYEAQ in the germline V gene. This CDR3 contains 14 residues. The CDR3: CASSLVPDLGEQFF. The CDR3 DNA is TGTGCCAGCAGCTTAGTTCCTGATTTAGGTGAGCAGTTCTTC.

This clonotype was seen at least ten times. The chain links TRBV10-1 to TRBJ2-5, with a weak D call TRBD1 (5 bases). The V gene's germline CDR1 is WNHNN and CDR2 SYGVQD (reference sequence). The CDR3 is 13 residues long. Between the trimmed V and J ends, which lost 6 bases and 1 base, there was a span of 9 bases. The CDR3 sequence: CASSRDLQETQYF. DNA of the CDR3: TGCGCCAGCAGCAGGGATCTCCAAGAGACCCAGTACTTC.

This clonotype was observed a few times. The V gene is TRBV6-1, the J gene TRBJ2-3; D remains ambiguous. Looked up from germline, CDR1 is MNHNS and CDR2 is SASEGT. V gave up 10 bases and J gave up 0 bases, with 11 bases separating them. The CDR3 is 13 residues long. CDR3 residues: CATTAPSTDTQYF. In DNA form, the CDR3 reads TGTGCCACCACAGCTCCTAGCACAGATACGCAGTATTTT.